These T cell receptor beta chains were read from a single sample in a study of T cell repertoires in cytomegalovirus infection. TCRdb redid the calling of the reads with MiXCR, one entry per CDR3 protein. The data hold around 490,000 distinct CDR3 sequences, with about 26% observed a single time. The sequenced sample was PBMCs. These receptors were collected from a human donor in good health (CMV status not recorded). Some clones in this sample may be carry-over from other donors' samples. The CDR3 runs from the conserved cysteine through the conserved F or W. D genes are given only for firm matches. Some rows mark clone size as missing; the rest say once, few, many or name a class of expanded clone.

J: TRBJ2-2
size: few
V: TRBV4-2
D: NA
DNA: TGTGCCAGCAGCCCTCGAGCGGACACCGGGGAGCTGTTTTTT
CDR3: CASSPRADTGELFF

J: TRBJ2-7
size: NA
V: TRBV29-1
D: TRBD1
DNA: TGCAGCGTTGGAGGGGGCAACGAGCAGTACTTC
CDR3: CSVGGGNEQYF

J: TRBJ2-2
size: NA
V: TRBV7-2
D: NA
DNA: TGTGCCAGCAGCTCCCCTGACACCGGGGAGCTGTTTTTT
CDR3: CASSSPDTGELFF

J: TRBJ1-1
size: NA
V: TRBV2
D: NA
DNA: TGTGCCAGCAGTAGGGTACCCAACACTGAAGCTTTCTTT
CDR3: CASSRVPNTEAFF

J: TRBJ1-4
size: NA
V: TRBV7-9
D: NA
DNA: TGTGCCAGCAGCGCCACAGGCGGTAATGAAAAACTGTTTTTT
CDR3: CASSATGGNEKLFF

J: TRBJ2-3
size: few
V: TRBV2
D: NA
DNA: TGTGCCAGCAGCGGGAACTTAGATACGCAGTATTTT
CDR3: CASSGNLDTQYF

J: TRBJ1-1
size: NA
V: TRBV29-1
D: TRBD1
DNA: TGCAGCGTTGAGTACAGGGGGCCCACTGAAGCTTTCTTT
CDR3: CSVEYRGPTEAFF

J: TRBJ2-1
size: many
V: TRBV6-2/TRBV6-3
D: TRBD2
DNA: TGTGCCAGTAGAATTCCCGGGCAGCGGGGCAATGAGCAGTTCTTC
CDR3: CASRIPGQRGNEQFF

J: TRBJ2-1
size: NA
V: TRBV29-1
D: TRBD1
DNA: TGCAGAGCCGGGACAGGAAATAACAATGAGCAGTTCTTC
CDR3: CRAGTGNNNEQFF

J: TRBJ1-6
size: NA
V: TRBV7-6
D: NA
DNA: TGTGCCAGCAGCTTAGTCTCCTGGGGGGAAACCAACCCGTTTTCCCTCCACTTT
CDR3: CASSLVSWGETNPFSLHF

J: TRBJ2-5
size: few
V: TRBV27
D: TRBD1
DNA: TGTGCCAGCAGCCACGACAGGGTGAGAGAGACCCAGTACTTC
CDR3: CASSHDRVRETQYF

J: TRBJ2-1
size: many
V: TRBV6-1
D: TRBD2
DNA: TGTGCCAGCAGTGAACCGCTGACTAGCGGGAGGAACACTGAGCAGTTCTTC
CDR3: CASSEPLTSGRNTEQFF

J: TRBJ1-4
size: NA
V: TRBV7-2
D: NA
DNA: TGTGCCAGCAGTTTCACCGACCGCCGAAAAGCCGCCACAACTAATGAAAAACTGTTTTTT
CDR3: CASSFTDRRKAATTNEKLFF

J: TRBJ1-1
size: NA
V: TRBV15
D: NA
DNA: TGTGCCGCGGCGGGTGGGAACACTGAAGCTTTCTTT
CDR3: CAAAGGNTEAFF

J: TRBJ2-5
size: NA
V: TRBV28
D: NA
DNA: TGTGCCAGCAGTTCAGTGGGGGGCAGGGGGTCAGAGACCCAGTACTTC
CDR3: CASSSVGGRGSETQYF

J: TRBJ2-3
size: NA
V: TRBV7-3
D: NA
DNA: TGTGCCAGCAGCCCCCGACTCCGCACAGATACGCAGTATTTT
CDR3: CASSPRLRTDTQYF

J: TRBJ1-2
size: many
V: TRBV12-3/TRBV12-4
D: TRBD1
DNA: TGTGCCAGCAGCCCAGGGGGAGCGGGTGGCTACACCTTC
CDR3: CASSPGGAGGYTF